This TCR beta chain stems from a study of blood T cell repertoires in COVID-19. The overall study: From the United States, Italy and Spain came samples of acute and convalescent COVID-19.

Methods used by the authors: Amplifying reference gene primers gave estimates of nucleated cell counts. Method: immunoSEQ multiplex PCR; TCRdb's copy keeps in-frame clones and lacks some. D and trimming come from the DNA, and the V and J calls and clone size come from that table. The data contain 350,000 to 450,000 clones, approximately 89% of them seen just once; the ten biggest clones take up about 1.6%. The CDR3 is 14 amino acids. Germline CDR1 is SGHTA and CDR2 is FQGNSA. V shed 0 bases and J shed 1 base, with 7 bases lying between them. The source is a woman aged 40 to 50 with COVID-19, enrolled during active disease. The chain is built from TRBV7-2 and TRBJ2-7; the D gene is possibly TRBD2 (5 bases). Input material: peripheral blood. This chain's CDR3 is CASSLATGSYEQYF. DNA for the CDR3: TGTGCCAGCAGCTTAGCAACGGGATCCTACGAGCAGTACTTC.